These 15 T cell receptor beta chains were sequenced from one sample in a study of T cells in Graves' hyperthyroidism and ophthalmopathy. Researchers amplified the TCR beta CDR3 regions from RNA transcripts. First-round RT-PCR targeting the TCR CDR3 was performed with the HTBI primer set. TCRdb reanalysed the multiplex PCR reads using MiXCR and keeps one entry per CDR3 protein. The data contain about 680,000 distinct CDR3 sequences, under 45% of them seen just once; the ten biggest clones take up more than 25%. Sequenced sample: blood. The receptors stem from a woman in her forties with Graves' hyperthyroidism.

CDR3 residues: CASSMGHSRNYGYTF. In DNA form, the CDR3 reads TGTGCCAGCAGTATGGGGCACTCGCGGAACTATGGCTACACCTTC. This chain joins TRBV6-5 and TRBJ1-2; weak D call: TRBD1 (5 bases). V lost 5 bases and J lost 2, with 15 bases in between. Germline-derived CDR1 and CDR2 are MNHEY and SVGAGI. The CDR3 is 15 amino acids.

This clonotype occurred a few times. The chain employs TRBV14 and TRBJ1-2; D unresolved. The V gene's germline CDR1 is SGHDN and CDR2 FVKESK. V was pared by 2 bases and J by 4 bases, with 14 bases between. The CDR3 length is 15 residues. The CDR3 coding sequence is TGTGCCAGCAGCCAAACTATCGAATTCGGCTATGGCTACACCTTC. As protein: CASSQTIEFGYGYTF. The variable domain in full, with the rest retrieved from reference TRBV14 and TRBJ1-2, is EAGVTQFPSHSVIEKGQTVTLRCDPISGHDNLYWYRRVMGKEIKFLLHFVKESKQDESGMPNNRFLAERTGGTYSTLKVQPAELEDSGVYFCASSQTIEFGYGYTFGSGTRLTVV.

The V and J genes are TRBV7-2 and TRBJ1-6, with TRBD1 matching over 8 bases. The J segment lost 0 bases and the V segment lost 5 bases, leaving 9 bases of the junction unmatched. The CDR3 is 18 residues long. Germline-derived CDR1 and CDR2 are SGHTA and FQGNSA. The CDR3 protein is CASSRVGQESSYNSPLHF. The CDR3 DNA is TGTGCCAGCAGCCGCGTGGGACAGGAAAGCTCCTATAATTCACCCCTCCACTTT.

V is TRBV2 and J is TRBJ1-6; D call uncertain. V gave up 3 bases and J gave up 6 bases, with 12 bases separating them. CDR1 and CDR2 (germline): SNHLY, FYNNEI. The CDR3 runs 15 residues. CDR3 in amino acids: CASSEGGWRNSPLHF. The CDR3 DNA is TGTGCCAGCAGTGAGGGAGGATGGCGTAATTCACCCCTCCACTTT.

The V and J genes are TRBV29-1 and TRBJ1-2; D not certain. CDR1 and CDR2 (germline): SQVTM, ANQGSEA. The CDR3 length is 12 residues. The ends were cut back, 3 bases at V and 3 bases at J, with 8 bases in the middle. This CDR3 is CSVEYSDYGYTF. Written as DNA, the CDR3 is TGCAGCGTTGAGTACAGTGACTATGGCTACACCTTC.

This clonotype was recorded a few times. The chain employs TRBV5-4 and TRBJ1-2, with D perhaps matching TRBD1 (5 bases). Trimming stripped 0 bases from V and 7 bases from J, with 10 bases between. CDR3 length: 13 amino acids. The germline CDR1 and CDR2 sequences are SGHNT and YYREEE (reference sequence). CDR3 in DNA: TGTGCCAGCAGCTTGGCCCACGGGGGTGGCTACACCTTC. It translates to CASSLAHGGGYTF.

This clonotype was seen a few times. The chain employs TRBV6-2 or TRBV6-3 and TRBJ2-2, with 12 bases fitting TRBD2. CDR1 is MNHEY and CDR2 is SVGEGT in the germline V gene. The CDR3 has 16 residues. The ends lost 2 bases at V and 3 bases at J; junction bases unmatched: 1. This CDR3 reads CASSYPSGRDTGELFF. The CDR3 nucleotides read TGTGCCAGCAGTTACCCTAGCGGGAGGGACACCGGGGAGCTGTTTTTT.

Ten or more counts support this clonotype. The chain carries TRBV20-1 and TRBJ1-5; no firm D call. Trimming left V 1 base short and J 5 bases short, with 6 bases between. Germline values: CDR1 DFQATT, CDR2 SNEGSKA (reference sequence). The CDR3 contains 12 residues. CDR3 DNA sequence: TGCAGTGCTAGAGGGGTGTATCAGCCCCAGCATTTT. Encoded protein: CSARGVYQPQHF.

The chain links TRBV11-2 to TRBJ1-2; 9 bases agree with TRBD1. The CDR3 has 13 residues. V trimming: 8 bases; J trimming: 7 bases; junction bases outside the gene matches: 8. Germline V lookup: CDR1 SGHAT, CDR2 FQNNGV. CDR3 DNA: TGTGCCAGCGAAACAGGGGGCTACGGTGGCTACACCTTC. It specifies CASETGGYGGYTF.

The chain joins TRBV6-5 to TRBJ1-4; no clear D. Germline V gene sequence: CDR1 MNHEY, CDR2 SVGAGI. Trimming removed 4 bases at V and 6 bases at J, with 15 bases between. This CDR3 is 15 amino acids long. CDR3 sequence reads: CASSSISQPHEKLFF. In DNA, the CDR3 is TGTGCCAGCAGTTCGATCAGTCAACCCCATGAAAAACTGTTTTTT.

This clonotype has just a few counts. The CDR3, as DNA: TGTGCCAGCAGCTCGACCATAGGACGTTTTAGTACCAGCACAGATACGCAGTATTTT. Translation gives CASSSTIGRFSTSTDTQYF. This chain links TRBV7-8 with TRBJ2-3; the D is unclear. In germline, CDR1 is SGHVS, CDR2 FQNEAQ. CDR3 size: 19 residues. Trimming removed 4 bases from V and 0 bases from J, with 23 bases in between.

This chain connects TRBV25-1 to TRBJ1-4, with D unclear. Germline values: CDR1 MGHDK, CDR2 SYGVNS. V shed 0 bases and J shed 11 bases, with 10 bases lying between them. The CDR3 spans 13 residues. The CDR3 spells CASSEYGGRKLFF. In nucleotides, the CDR3 is TGTGCCAGCAGTGAATATGGAGGTAGGAAACTGTTTTTT.

The rearrangement joins TRBV29-1 to TRBJ2-5; 14 positions match TRBD2. J lost 5 bases, V lost 6 bases, and 11 bases had no gene match. CDR3 length equals 16 residues. CDR1 is SQVTM and CDR2 is ANQGSEA in the germline V gene. CDR3 nucleotide sequence: TGCAGCGTCTTGACTAGCGGGAGGGCCGTGTGGGAGACCCAGTACTTC. Translated, it gives CSVLTSGRAVWETQYF.

V gene TRBV7-9 combines with J gene TRBJ2-5; 13 bases agree with TRBD2. V trimming: 5 bases; J trimming: 3 bases; junction bases outside the gene matches: 3. This CDR3 has 15 amino acids. The germline V gene has CDR1 SEHNR and CDR2 FQNEAQ (reference sequence). CDR3 region: CASSHGLAGEETQYF. CDR3 bases: TGTGCCAGCAGCCACGGACTAGCGGGAGAAGAGACCCAGTACTTC.

Points on this clonotype: A much larger clone lies one base from this, so it may be a read error. The rearrangement joins TRBV24-1 to TRBJ1-2, with D hard to call. The CDR3 spans 16 residues. Germline V gene lookup returns CDR1 KGHDR and CDR2 SFDVKD. Trimming cost V 0 bases and J 4 bases, with 14 bases left between them. The CDR3 bases are TGTGCCACCAGTGATTTGCCGGGATCCCCTAGCTATGGCTACACCTTC. This translates into CATSDLPGSPSYGYTF.